Following are 16 T cell receptor beta chains from one sample sequenced in a study of B cell selection in AIRE deficiency. The protocol was immunoSEQ multiplex PCR, while the TCRdb copy is restricted to in-frame clones and leaves out a portion. The top ten hold 0.17% of the sample, which has tens of thousands of clones, roughly 98% seen once. The sorted conventional CD4 T cells were gated as CD4+CD127+. Sequencing used conventional CD4+ T cells sorted from PBMCs. Every receptor here comes from a human donor with AIRE deficiency.

The genes are TRBV30 and TRBJ1-1; D remains ambiguous. The CDR3 extends over 14 amino acids. The V and J ends lost 2 bases and 0 bases respectively, with 10 bases between them. Germline V gene lookup returns CDR1 GTSNPN and CDR2 SVGIG (reference sequence). CDR3 protein: CAWSSPWLNTEAFF. The CDR3 DNA sequence: TGTGCCTGGAGTTCCCCTTGGTTGAACACTGAAGCTTTCTTT.

This chain links TRBV30 with TRBJ2-7; the match to TRBD1 covers 8 bases. The germline gives CDR1 GTSNPN, CDR2 SVGIG (reference sequence). V gave up 4 bases and J gave up 3 bases; unmatched junction bases: 8. The CDR3 consists of 14 residues. DNA of the CDR3: TGTGCCTGGATGGGCAGGGGGCTGGTCTACGAGCAGTACTTC. The encoded protein is CAWMGRGLVYEQYF.

The gene calls are TRBV4-3 and TRBJ2-6; the match to TRBD2 covers 9 bases. The germline V gene has CDR1 LGHNA and CDR2 YSLEER. This CDR3 spans 17 amino acids. The V and J ends lost 3 bases and 0 bases, in that order; junction bases with no gene match: 3. As DNA, the CDR3 is TGCGCCAGCAGCCAGCGGGGGGGGGTCTCTGGGGCCAACGTCCTGACTTTC. It encodes CASSQRGGVSGANVLTF.

V and J are TRBV4-3 and TRBJ2-5, with 9 nucleotides matching TRBD2. Germline V gene sequence: CDR1 LGHNA, CDR2 YSLEER. V lost 0 bases, J lost 6 bases, and 17 bases stayed unmatched. The CDR3 sequence is 19 residues long. CDR3 sequence (DNA): TGCGCCAGCAGCCAAGATCTTCGGCGGGAGGGATCACGTAGTCAGACCCAGTACTTC. Translated, it gives CASSQDLRREGSRSQTQYF.

This chain uses TRBV11-2 with TRBJ2-7, with a tentative D call TRBD1 (6 bases). Trimming left V 1 base short and J 6 bases short, with 19 bases between. CDR3 size: 16 residues. Germline V gene sequence: CDR1 SGHAT, CDR2 FQNNGV. The CDR3, as DNA: TGTGCCAGCAGCTTAGCGGCAGGGGTTTTTGCCTCCGAGCAGTACTTC. This sequence encodes CASSLAAGVFASEQYF.

This chain connects TRBV6-1 to TRBJ1-3; D possibly corresponds to TRBD1 (6 bases). The CDR3 sequence is 15 residues long. The ends were cut back, 2 bases at V and 2 bases at J, with 10 bases in the middle. Germline V gene data show CDR1 as MNHNS and CDR2 as SASEGT. CDR3 sequence reads: CASSEQGNAGNTIYF. The CDR3 coding sequence is TGTGCCAGCAGTGAACAGGGGAACGCTGGAAACACCATATATTTT.

The chain carries TRBV13 and TRBJ1-2; D gene ambiguous. V lost 5 bases and J 7 bases, leaving 11 bases between the germline ends. Germline CDR1 reads PRHDT; CDR2 reads FYEKMQ (reference sequence). The CDR3 runs to 12 residues. CDR3 sequence (DNA): TGTGCCAGCAGCCTCAATGACCTTGGCTACACCTTC. It is translated as CASSLNDLGYTF.

The chain joins TRBV5-1 to TRBJ1-4, with 7 positions matching TRBD1. Trimming removed 0 bases from V and 4 bases from J; junction bases left unmatched: 6. The CDR3 sequence is 16 residues long. Germline CDR1 SGHRS, CDR2 YFSETQ. The CDR3 DNA is TGCGCCAGCAGCTTGGCCGGCAGGGGGGGTAATGAAAAACTGTTTTTT. Amino acid sequence: CASSLAGRGGNEKLFF.

The chain carries TRBV5-4 and TRBJ2-7; TRBD2 aligns across 8 bases. The germline V gene has CDR1 SGHNT and CDR2 YYREEE (reference sequence). The CDR3 spans 15 residues. Unmatched junction bases numbered 8, after V lost 4 bases and J lost 2 bases. CDR3 sequence (DNA): TGTGCCAGCAGCCAGGGAGGGCGGGAGGCCTACGAGCAGTACTTC. Residues: CASSQGGREAYEQYF.

Of note for this clone: Other DNA variants within this sample encode the same CDR3. The gene calls are TRBV18 and TRBJ1-1; D may be TRBD1 (5 bases). The germline V gene has CDR1 KGHSH and CDR2 LQKENI. The CDR3 has 13 residues. V gave up 3 bases and J gave up 1 base, with 6 bases separating them. Here the CDR3 DNA reads TGTGCCAGCTCACCCCAGGGGAACACTGAAGCTTTCTTT. Protein sequence: CASSPQGNTEAFF.

The rearrangement links TRBV5-1 to TRBJ2-3; D gene uncertain. Deletions cut 0 bases from V and 15 bases from J, with 11 bases between. The germline V gene has CDR1 SGHRS and CDR2 YFSETQ. CDR3 length: 11 amino acids. The CDR3 here is CASSLDSLFYF. The CDR3 DNA follows: TGCGCCAGCAGCTTGGACTCGTTGTTTTATTTT. The whole variable domain, filled in from reference TRBV5-1 and TRBJ2-3, reads KAGVTQTPRYLIKTRGQQVTLSCSPISGHRSVSWYQQTPGQGLQFLFEYFSETQRNKGNFPGRFSGRQFSNSRSEMNVSTLELGDSALYLCASSLDSLFYFGPGTRLTVL.

The J gene is TRBJ2-3, the V gene TRBV7-2; TRBD2 aligns across 9 bases. This CDR3 contains 17 residues. CDR1 SGHTA and CDR2 FQGNSA come from the germline V gene. Unmatched junction bases numbered 6, after V lost 2 bases and J lost 0 bases. As DNA, the CDR3 is TGTGCCAGCAGCTTATGGCCTAGCGGGGTTAGCACAGATACGCAGTATTTT. This gives the protein CASSLWPSGVSTDTQYF.

This rearrangement joins TRBV21-1 to TRBJ2-5; the table's D gene call, TRBD2, was not cross checked with the DNA. TRBV21-1 is a recognized pseudogene. CDR3 length equals 16 residues. The CDR3 bases are TGTGCCAGCAGACCCGGGGTAGCGGGAGGTGGAGAGACCCAGTACTTC. Translation gives CASRPGVAGGGETQYF.

The V gene is TRBV28, the J gene TRBJ2-7, with 7 bases lining up with TRBD1. The length of the CDR3 is 15 residues. V lost 7 bases to trimming and J lost 4 bases; unmatched junction nucleotides: 13. Per the germline V gene, CDR1 is MDHEN and CDR2 is SYDVKM. Written as DNA, the CDR3 is TGTGCCAGCAAATTACAGGGGATCCTTAGGTACGAGCAGTACTTC. Its translation: CASKLQGILRYEQYF. Looking up the rest from reference TRBV28 and TRBJ2-7 gives the full variable domain: DVKVTQSSRYLVKRTGEKVFLECVQDMDHENMFWYRQDPGLGLRLIYFSYDVKMKEKGDIPEGYSVSREKKERFSLILESASTNQTSMYLCASKLQGILRYEQYFGPGTRLTVT.

The rearrangement links TRBV19 to TRBJ1-5; D ambiguous. The CDR3 has 15 amino acids. V dropped 8 bases and J dropped 4 bases, with 18 bases sitting between them. The germline V gene has CDR1 LNHDA and CDR2 SQIVND (reference sequence). The CDR3 DNA sequence: TGTGCCAGTTCTGGGTCGCCCCCCACTAATCAGCCCCAGCATTTT. Its translation: CASSGSPPTNQPQHF.

The V and J genes are TRBV5-1 and TRBJ1-4; 9 positions match TRBD1. V shed 4 bases, J shed 8 bases, and the junction held 6 bases outside the gene matches. From germline, CDR1 is SGHRS and CDR2 YFSETQ. The CDR3 is 14 residues long. The CDR3 DNA sequence: TGCGCCAGCAGCGGACAGGGGAAGGGGGAAAAACTGTTTTTT. Translated, it gives CASSGQGKGEKLFF.